This T cell receptor beta chain came from a study of CD8 T cells in Susac syndrome. The V end lost 2 bases, the J end lost 4 bases, and 8 bases lay between the germline ends. The CDR3 runs 12 residues. Germline V gene lookup returns CDR1 DFQATT and CDR2 SNEGSKA (reference sequence). It was with random hexamers that roughly 0.5 to 1 ug RNA was reverse transcribed. A multiplex approach, immunoSEQ multiplex PCR, amplified TCR beta CDR3 across 54 Vbeta and 13 Jbeta. Via MiXCR, TCRdb re-called the immunoSEQ multiplex PCR reads, giving one row per CDR3 protein. The sample has roughly 200,000 distinct CDR3 sequences; about 95% are singletons. Treatment-naive patients with stable or active relapsing-remitting disease were the multiple sclerosis controls. The CD8+ and CD4+ T cells were negatively isolated, with the TEMRA cells enriched by FACS.

The sequencing sample was made of CD4+ T cells from PBMCs. The sequence was collected from a human donor with multiple sclerosis. The V call is TRBV20-1, the J call TRBJ1-2; no clear D. CDR3 sequence: CSARSASYGYTF. As DNA, the CDR3 is TGCAGTGCTAGAAGTGCCTCCTATGGCTACACCTTC.